The present T cell receptor beta chain was sequenced within a study of blood T cell repertoires in COVID-19. Overall study context: T cells, B-cell-depleted T cells, or PBMCs supplied cDNA or gDNA.

Trimming took 4 bases from V and 5 from J; bases not matched to a gene: 11. The germline V gene has CDR1 SGDLS and CDR2 YYNGEE. The CDR3 spans 15 residues. Profiling relied on immunoSEQ multiplex PCR, and the TCRdb table lists in-frame clones only, not all of them. The table lists about 220,000 clones, 80% to 85% of them singletons. The sequence was collected from a woman in her sixties or seventies who had recovered from COVID-19. The rearrangement joins TRBV9 to TRBJ1-1; TRBD1 matches at 7 bases. The sample comprised peripheral blood. CDR3: CASSPSTGEGTEAFF. The CDR3, as DNA: TGTGCCAGCAGCCCTTCAACAGGGGAAGGGACTGAAGCTTTCTTT. The full variable domain, completed using reference TRBV9 and TRBJ1-1, is DSGVTQTPKHLITATGQRVTLRCSPRSGDLSVYWYQQSLDQGLQFLIQYYNGEERAKGNILERFSAQQFPDLHSELNLSSLELGDSALYFCASSPSTGEGTEAFFGQGTRLTVV.